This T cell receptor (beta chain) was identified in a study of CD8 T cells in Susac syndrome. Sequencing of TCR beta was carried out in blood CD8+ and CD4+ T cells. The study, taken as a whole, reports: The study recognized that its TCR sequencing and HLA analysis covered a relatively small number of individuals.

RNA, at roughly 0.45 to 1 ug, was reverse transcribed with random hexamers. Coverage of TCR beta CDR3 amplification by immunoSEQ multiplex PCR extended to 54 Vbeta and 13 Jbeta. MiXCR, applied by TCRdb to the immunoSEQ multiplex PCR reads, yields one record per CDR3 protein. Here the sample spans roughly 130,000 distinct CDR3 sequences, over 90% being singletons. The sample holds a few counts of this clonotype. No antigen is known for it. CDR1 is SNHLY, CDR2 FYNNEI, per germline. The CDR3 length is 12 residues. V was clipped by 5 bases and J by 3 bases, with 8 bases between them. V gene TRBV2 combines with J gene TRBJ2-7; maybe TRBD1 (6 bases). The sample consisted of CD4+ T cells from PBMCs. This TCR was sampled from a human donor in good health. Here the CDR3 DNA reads TGTGCCAGCAGTCGACAGGACTACGAGCAGTACTTC. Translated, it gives CASSRQDYEQYF.